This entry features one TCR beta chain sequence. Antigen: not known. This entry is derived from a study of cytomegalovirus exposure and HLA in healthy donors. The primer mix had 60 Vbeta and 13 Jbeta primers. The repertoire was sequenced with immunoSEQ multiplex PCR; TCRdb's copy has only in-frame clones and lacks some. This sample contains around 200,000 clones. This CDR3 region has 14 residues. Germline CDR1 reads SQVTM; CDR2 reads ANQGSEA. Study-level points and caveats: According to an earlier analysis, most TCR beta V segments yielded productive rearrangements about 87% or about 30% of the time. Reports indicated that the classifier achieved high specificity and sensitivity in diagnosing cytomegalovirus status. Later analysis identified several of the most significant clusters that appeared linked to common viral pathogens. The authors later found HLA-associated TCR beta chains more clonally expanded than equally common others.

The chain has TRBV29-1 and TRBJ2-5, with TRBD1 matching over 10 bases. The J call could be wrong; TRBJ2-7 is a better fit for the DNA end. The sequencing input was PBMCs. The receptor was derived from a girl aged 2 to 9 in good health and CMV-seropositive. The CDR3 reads CSVEKTGGIYEQYF. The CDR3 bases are TGCAGCGTTGAAAAGACAGGGGGCATTTACGAGCAGTACTTC.